Sequencing of this TCR beta chain was carried out in a study of T cell repertoires in cytomegalovirus infection. The wider study: The public TCR beta signatures pointed to both CMV infection and matching HLA type.

This clonotype occurred once. What it binds is not known. Study observations and caveats: Cumulated frequencies of public TCR beta families served to identify carriers of CMV plus the relevant HLA. CMV-specific HLA-C-restricted TCR beta clonotypes dominated the ex vivo response.

TCRdb re-called the reads with MiXCR, one entry per CDR3 protein. The top ten clones hold 80% to 95% of a sample with around 39,000 distinct CDR3 sequences, about 48% of them seen once. The CDR3 has 13 residues. Germline trimming cut 7 bases from V and 8 bases from J; bases unmatched to any gene: 6. Germline V gene sequence: CDR1 MDHEN, CDR2 SYDVKM. The input for sequencing was CD8+ T cells from cultured PBMCs, taken from culture after CMV antigen stimulation. This TCR derives from a human donor in good health (CMV status not recorded). Some clones in this sample may be carry-over from other donors' samples. The gene calls are TRBV28 and TRBJ2-1; TRBD2 aligns across 9 bases. The CDR3, as DNA: TGTGCCAGCATAGCGGGAGCGGAAGATGAGCAGTTCTTC. Translated: CASIAGAEDEQFF.